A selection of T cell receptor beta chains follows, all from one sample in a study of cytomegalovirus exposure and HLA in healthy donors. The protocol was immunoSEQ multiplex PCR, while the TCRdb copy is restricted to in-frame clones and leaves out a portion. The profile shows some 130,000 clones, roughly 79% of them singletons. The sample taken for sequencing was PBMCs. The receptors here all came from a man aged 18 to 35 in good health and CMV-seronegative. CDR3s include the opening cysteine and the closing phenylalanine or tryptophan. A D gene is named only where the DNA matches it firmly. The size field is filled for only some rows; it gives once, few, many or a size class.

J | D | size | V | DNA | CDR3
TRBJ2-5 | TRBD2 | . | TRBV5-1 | TGCGCCAGCAGCTTAAACGGGGGGGCGGTCGAGACCCAGTACTTC | CASSLNGGAVETQYF
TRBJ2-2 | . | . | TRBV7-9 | TGTGCCAGCAGCTTTCGAGAGGGCGTCACCGGGGAGCTGTTTTTT | CASSFREGVTGELFF
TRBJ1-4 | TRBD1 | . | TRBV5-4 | TGTGCCAGCAGCGCGGGACAGGGAAAACTGTTTTTT | CASSAGQGKLFF
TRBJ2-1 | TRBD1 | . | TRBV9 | TGTGCCAGCAGCGTAGGCTGGGGACAGGGCTTGGCTGAGCAGTTCTTC | CASSVGWGQGLAEQFF
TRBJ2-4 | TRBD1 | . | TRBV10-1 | TGCGCCAGCAGTGGAACCCGGGACAGGGTAAACATTCAGTACTTC | CASSGTRDRVNIQYF
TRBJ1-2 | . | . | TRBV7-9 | TGTGCCAGCAGCTTAGCGCTTGGGGCTAAGGGATCGTTTGGCTACACCTTC | CASSLALGAKGSFGYTF
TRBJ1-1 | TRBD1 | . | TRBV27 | TGTGCCAGCAACATTGGGTCGGGACAGGCGAACACTGAAGCTTTCTTT | CASNIGSGQANTEAFF
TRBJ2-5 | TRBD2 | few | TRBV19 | TGTGCCAGTACCGGGGGGGGGCCAGAGACCCAGTACTTC | CASTGGGPETQYF
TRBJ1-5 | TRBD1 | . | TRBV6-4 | TGTGCCAGCAGTGACTCGAAACAGGGGTTCGGACAGCCCCAGCATTTT | CASSDSKQGFGQPQHF
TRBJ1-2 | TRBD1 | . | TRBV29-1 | TGCAGCGAGCGAACAGGGGACTATGGCTACACCTTC | CSERTGDYGYTF
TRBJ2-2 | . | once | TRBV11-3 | TGTGCCAGCAGCTTTGTCTCCGGGGAGCTGTTTTTT | CASSFVSGELFF
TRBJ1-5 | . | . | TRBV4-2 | TGTGCCAGCAGCCAAGATGCGTATAGCAATCAGCCCCAGCATTTT | CASSQDAYSNQPQHF
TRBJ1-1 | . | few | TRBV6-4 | TGTGCCAGCAGTGACCTCGCGGGGGAAGCTTTCTTT | CASSDLAGEAFF
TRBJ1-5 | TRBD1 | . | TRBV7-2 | TGTGCCAGCAGCCCGCCCGGGACAGGGGGAAATCAGCCCCAGCATTTT | CASSPPGTGGNQPQHF
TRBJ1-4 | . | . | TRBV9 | TGTGCCAGCAGCGTAGGGGTCGGAGTGAATGAAAAACTGTTTTTT | CASSVGVGVNEKLFF
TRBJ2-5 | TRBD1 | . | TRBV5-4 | TGTGCCAGCAGTACCGGGACAGGGGGCCAAGGGATCCAGTACTTC | CASSTGTGGQGIQYF
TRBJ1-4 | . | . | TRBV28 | TGTGCCAGCAGCTACCCGGGACAAACAAATGAAAAACTGTTTTTT | CASSYPGQTNEKLFF
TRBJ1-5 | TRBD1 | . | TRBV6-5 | TGTGCCAGCAGCAACAGGGGGCTGAGGCAGCCCCAGCATTTT | CASSNRGLRQPQHF
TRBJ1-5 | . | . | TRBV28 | TGTGCCAGCAGTGCCCTGTCGGGGCAGCCCCAGCATTTT | CASSALSGQPQHF
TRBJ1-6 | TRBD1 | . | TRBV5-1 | TGCGCCAGCAGCTTGGACAGGGGAGCGAATTCACCCCTCCACTTT | CASSLDRGANSPLHF
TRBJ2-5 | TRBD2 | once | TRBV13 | TGTGCCAGCAGTCCCGGGGGGGCGGAAGAGACCCAGTACTTC | CASSPGGAEETQYF
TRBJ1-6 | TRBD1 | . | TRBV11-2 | TGTGCCAGCAGCTTAGGACAGGGTAGCTCCTATAATTCACCCCTCCACTTT | CASSLGQGSSYNSPLHF
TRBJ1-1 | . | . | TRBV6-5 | TGTGCCAGCAGTTGGGTCGGAGAGGGCACTGAAGCTTTCTTT | CASSWVGEGTEAFF
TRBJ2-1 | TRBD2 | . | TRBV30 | TGTTTGGGGGGGAGAATTAACAATGAGCAGTTCTTC | CLGGRINNEQFF
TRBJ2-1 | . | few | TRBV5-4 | TGTGCCAGCAGCTTGGTGACGGGCAATGAGCAGTTCTTC | CASSLVTGNEQFF
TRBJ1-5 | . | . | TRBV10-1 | TGCGCCAGCAGTCTCGGGAGGGTCATCGGTAATCAGCCCCAGCATTTT | CASSLGRVIGNQPQHF
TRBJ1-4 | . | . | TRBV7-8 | TGTGCCAGCAGCTTGAGACAGCCTCATAATGAAAAACTGTTTTTT | CASSLRQPHNEKLFF
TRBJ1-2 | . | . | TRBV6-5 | TGTGCCAGCAGTTTGGGGGACTCTGGCTACACCTTC | CASSLGDSGYTF
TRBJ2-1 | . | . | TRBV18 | TGTGCCAGCTCAGGCTGGGGGGGGCGAAATGAGCAGTTCTTC | CASSGWGGRNEQFF
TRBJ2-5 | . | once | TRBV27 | TGTGCCAGCAGTTTGTGGGGGGGCCTCCAAGAGACCCAGTACTTC | CASSLWGGLQETQYF
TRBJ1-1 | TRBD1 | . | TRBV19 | TGTGCCAGTAGTATGGCAGGGGGGTATCGCACTGAAGCTTTCTTT | CASSMAGGYRTEAFF
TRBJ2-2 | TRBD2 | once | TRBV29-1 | TGCAGCGCGGGGGTAGCGGGCAACACCGGGGAGCTGTTTTTT | CSAGVAGNTGELFF
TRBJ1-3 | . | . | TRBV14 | TGTGCCAGCAGCCGACCGATGGGCCAAGGTGCCACCATATATTTT | CASSRPMGQGATIYF
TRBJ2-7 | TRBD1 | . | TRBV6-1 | TGTGCCAGCAGTGAATGGGGACAGAACTACGAGCAGTACTTC | CASSEWGQNYEQYF
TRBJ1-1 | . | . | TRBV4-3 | TGCGCCAGCAGCGGAACGGGTTCTTATATGAACACTGAAGCTTTCTTT | CASSGTGSYMNTEAFF
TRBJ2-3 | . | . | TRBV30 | TGTGCCTGGAGAGGGGAGGTAGCGCAGTATTTT | CAWRGEVAQYF
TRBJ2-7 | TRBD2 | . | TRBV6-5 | TGTGCCAGCAGTTCCCCTGTCGGGAGGTACGAGCAGTACTTC | CASSSPVGRYEQYF
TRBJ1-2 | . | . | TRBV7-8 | TGTGCCAGCAGCTTAGGGCAGGGTCATGGCTACACCTTC | CASSLGQGHGYTF
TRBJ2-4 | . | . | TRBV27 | TGTGCCAGCAGTTTATCCCTAGACAGAGCCAAAAACATTCAGTACTTC | CASSLSLDRAKNIQYF
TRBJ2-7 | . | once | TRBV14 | TGTGCCAGCAGCCTTACCGACCAGGGGACGGACTTC | CASSLTDQGTDF
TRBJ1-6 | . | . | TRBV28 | TGTGCCAGCAGTTTTGCTTTGGGGGGAGGTCATTCACCCCTCCACTTT | CASSFALGGGHSPLHF
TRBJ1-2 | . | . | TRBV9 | TGTGCCAGCAGCACTCGATATGATGGCTACACCTTC | CASSTRYDGYTF
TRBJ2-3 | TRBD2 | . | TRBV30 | TGTGCCTGGAGTGCTAGCGGGGATTACACAGATACGCAGTATTTT | CAWSASGDYTDTQYF
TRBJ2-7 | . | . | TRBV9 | TGTGCCAGCAGCCGCGGTCGGGGGGCTAAATTCTACGAGCAGTACTTC | CASSRGRGAKFYEQYF
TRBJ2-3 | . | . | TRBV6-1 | TGTGCCAGCAGTACCAATTCAGGCACAACGCAGTATTTT | CASSTNSGTTQYF
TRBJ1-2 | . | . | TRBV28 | TGTGCCAGCAGTCAGGCAAGGGGCTACACCTTC | CASSQARGYTF
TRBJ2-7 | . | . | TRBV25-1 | TGTGCCAGCAGTGGAGACAGACACGAGCAGTACTTC | CASSGDRHEQYF
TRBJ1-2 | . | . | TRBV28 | TGTGCCAGCAGTCTGCGAGGCTATGGCTACACCTTC | CASSLRGYGYTF
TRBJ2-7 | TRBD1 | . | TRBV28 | TGTGCCAGCAGGTGGGACAGGGACTACGAGCAGTACTTC | CASRWDRDYEQYF
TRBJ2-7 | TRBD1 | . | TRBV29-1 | TGCAGCGCAGGACAGGGGCGATCCTACGAGCAGTACTTC | CSAGQGRSYEQYF
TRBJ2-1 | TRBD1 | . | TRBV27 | TGTGCCAGCAGTTTTATTCGGGGGGGACAGGGGGTGGTCAATGAGCAGTTCTTC | CASSFIRGGQGVVNEQFF
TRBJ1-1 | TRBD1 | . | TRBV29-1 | TGCAGCGTTGAGGTACCCGGACAGGGGGCCACTGAAGCTTTCTTT | CSVEVPGQGATEAFF
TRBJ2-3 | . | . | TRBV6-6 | TGTGCCAGCAGTCCCTCCCCGACTAGTCGAGATACGCAGTATTTT | CASSPSPTSRDTQYF